This passage covers 17 T cell receptor beta chains from one sample sequenced in a study of identical twins. Via MiXCR, TCRdb re-called the 5' RACE reads, giving one row per CDR3 protein. Of 500,000 or so distinct CDR3 sequences listed, around 14% were seen once; the top ten hold about 0.54%. The same sample was also used in a study of yellow fever vaccine responses in identical twins.

The sample taken for sequencing was CD4+ T cells sorted from blood. The receptors here all came from a woman aged 18-30 years in good health.

This clonotype was observed a handful of times. The CDR3 sequence: CASSYERGRSISNQPQHF. CDR3 sequence (DNA): TGTGCCAGCAGTTACGAGAGGGGGCGATCGATCTCTAATCAGCCCCAGCATTTT. The chain joins TRBV6-5 to TRBJ1-5; 7 nucleotides align to TRBD1. With V trimmed by 2 bases and J by 4 bases, 14 bases remained unmatched. From germline, CDR1 is MNHEY and CDR2 SVGAGI. The CDR3 spans 18 residues.

This clonotype was detected a few times. The J gene is TRBJ1-2, the V gene TRBV15, with D unresolved. Per the germline V gene, CDR1 is LNHNV and CDR2 is YYDKDF (reference sequence). The CDR3 is made up of 14 amino acids. The V end lost 4 bases, the J end lost 3 bases, and 12 bases lay between the germline ends. CDR3 loop: CATSNLGVDYGYTF. CDR3 sequence (DNA): TGTGCCACCAGCAACCTCGGGGTTGACTATGGCTACACCTTC.

This clonotype was observed at least ten times. J is TRBJ1-2 and V is TRBV7-3; possible D gene TRBD1, 5 bases. The CDR3 runs 15 residues. V dropped 2 bases and J dropped 2 bases, with 12 bases sitting between them. CDR1 is SGHTA and CDR2 is FQGTGA in the germline V gene. The CDR3 DNA is TGTGCCAGCAGCTTATCAGGGATGGGGAACTATGGCTACACCTTC. Translation: CASSLSGMGNYGYTF.

CDR3 nucleotide sequence: TGCAGTGCCCGGACCCAGGTAACTGAAGCTTTCTTT. Translating it yields CSARTQVTEAFF. This chain joins TRBV20-1 and TRBJ1-1, with D uncertain. Germline CDR1 and CDR2: DFQATT and SNEGSKA (reference sequence). V lost 6 bases and J lost 5, with 13 bases in between. CDR3 size: 12 residues.

The chain carries TRBV28 and TRBJ2-3, with no clear D. The CDR3 contains 15 residues. V was clipped by 4 bases and J by 2 bases, with 13 bases between them. Germline values: CDR1 MDHEN, CDR2 SYDVKM. CDR3 DNA: TGTGCCAGCAGTTCCGTTAAGAGCCTCACAGATACGCAGTATTTT. It yields the protein CASSSVKSLTDTQYF.

This clonotype has just a few counts. The J gene is TRBJ2-7, the V gene TRBV7-8, with D unclear. Germline CDR1 is SGHVS and CDR2 is FQNEAQ. The CDR3 totals 14 residues. Trimming removed 1 base at V and 2 bases at J, with 9 bases between. The CDR3 protein is CASSLGGIPYEQYF. The CDR3 DNA follows: TGTGCCAGCAGCTTAGGAGGCATTCCCTACGAGCAGTACTTC.

CDR3 sequence (DNA): TGTGCCAGCAGCTTGTTTGGGACCCAAGTTTCCTACGAGCAGTACTTC. Its protein product is CASSLFGTQVSYEQYF. The chain has TRBV7-2 and TRBJ2-7; D is perhaps TRBD1 or TRBD2 (5 bases each). V lost 3 bases and J 1 base, leaving 16 bases between the germline ends. CDR3 size: 16 residues. The germline V gene encodes CDR1 SGHTA and CDR2 FQGNSA.

The rearrangement joins TRBV6-1 to TRBJ1-1; D possibly corresponds to TRBD1 (5 bases). Germline loops: CDR1 MNHNS, CDR2 SASEGT. This CDR3 has 13 residues. Between the trimmed V and J ends, which lost 8 bases and 2 bases, there was a span of 12 bases. The CDR3: CASRRQINTEAFF. The CDR3 region has the DNA TGTGCCAGCCGAAGACAGATAAACACTGAAGCTTTCTTT.

This clonotype showed up just a few times. The J gene is TRBJ2-7, the V gene TRBV20-1, with TRBD1 identical over 8 bases. Germline V gives CDR1 DFQATT, CDR2 SNEGSKA (reference sequence). V lost 6 bases, J lost 4 bases, and 8 bases stayed unmatched. The CDR3 runs 13 residues. In DNA form, the CDR3 reads TGCAGTGCCGCCGGGACAGGAAAATACGAGCAGTACTTC. This sequence encodes CSAAGTGKYEQYF.

V usage is TRBV4-1 and J usage is TRBJ1-3; TRBD1 matches 7 bases. Germline V gene sequence: CDR1 MGHRA, CDR2 YSYEKL. The CDR3 is 17 amino acids. The junction had 8 bases not matched to a gene; V was cut back by 0 bases and J by 3 bases. The CDR3 DNA reads as TGCGCCAGCAGCCAAGAGGCGGGCCAGGGGGGTGGAAACACCATATATTTT. Translating gives CASSQEAGQGGGNTIYF.

This clonotype was recorded a few times. The CDR3 loop reads CASSPRIAAYNEQFF. DNA of the CDR3: TGCGCCAGCAGCCCACGGATAGCGGCTTACAATGAGCAGTTCTTC. The chain combines TRBV4-3 with TRBJ2-1; D perhaps matches TRBD2 (6 bases). V was trimmed by 4 bases and J by 4 bases, leaving 14 bases between them. The CDR3 is made up of 15 amino acids. Germline lookup yields CDR1 LGHNA and CDR2 YSLEER.

This clonotype occurred a few times. This chain uses TRBV28 with TRBJ1-2; D ambiguous. The germline CDR1 and CDR2 sequences are MDHEN and SYDVKM. Trimming removed 5 bases at V and 4 bases at J, with 8 bases between. This CDR3 is built from 12 residues. DNA of the CDR3: TGTGCCAGCAGTCAGTCCCTCTATGGCTACACCTTC. Its protein product is CASSQSLYGYTF.

The V gene is TRBV5-1, the J gene TRBJ2-7; the D is unclear. Per germline, CDR1 SGHRS and CDR2 YFSETQ. With 0 bases removed from V and 4 bases from J, the gap between germline ends came to 11 bases. This CDR3 has 14 residues. CDR3 DNA: TGCGCCAGCAGCTTGGGATCCGGGTTATACGAGCAGTACTTC. It encodes CASSLGSGLYEQYF.

The J gene is TRBJ2-2, the V gene TRBV10-3; TRBD1 matches 9 bases. The CDR3 contains 14 residues. J lost 3 bases, V lost 6 bases, and 2 bases had no gene match. Germline V gives CDR1 ENHRY, CDR2 SYGVKD. The DNA for the CDR3 is TGTGCCATCAGCAGGGACAGGGACACCGGGGAGCTGTTTTTT. Translating gives CAISRDRDTGELFF.

This clonotype was detected only a few times. This rearrangement joins TRBV5-1 to TRBJ2-1, with 9 bases that match TRBD2. The CDR3 spans 17 residues. Germline values: CDR1 SGHRS, CDR2 YFSETQ. With 0 bases clipped from V and 4 bases from J, the junction kept 8 bases outside the gene matches. The CDR3 spells CASSLVGAGGPYNEQFF. In nucleotides, the CDR3 is TGCGCCAGCAGCTTGGTCGGTGCGGGAGGGCCTTACAATGAGCAGTTCTTC.

This clonotype has only a few counts. As DNA, the CDR3 is TGTGCCAGCAGTTTGTCAGTCTCCAGAGGAAACACCGGGGAGCTGTTTTTT. It codes for CASSLSVSRGNTGELFF. This chain joins TRBV12-3 or TRBV12-4 and TRBJ2-2; D not certain. The CDR3 is made up of 17 amino acids. V was clipped by 3 bases and J by 2 bases, with 16 bases between them.

The genes are TRBV2 and TRBJ2-3; D is unresolved. CDR1 SNHLY and CDR2 FYNNEI come from the germline V gene. The CDR3 length is 13 residues. Trimming removed 7 bases from V and 0 bases from J, with 8 bases in between. CDR3 in amino acids: CASIVISTDTQYF. CDR3 nucleotide sequence: TGTGCCAGCATCGTGATCAGCACAGATACGCAGTATTTT.